The 18 T cell receptor beta chains listed next were all sequenced from one sample in a study of blood T cell repertoires in COVID-19. TCRdb's table, derived via immunoSEQ multiplex PCR, lists solely in-frame clones and lacks some. The data show fewer than 200,000 clones, over 65% seen once. The specimen sequenced was peripheral blood. The receptors derive from a woman older than 75 with acute or convalescent COVID-19.

The chain uses TRBV29-1 and TRBJ2-1, with 7 nucleotides matching TRBD2. The trim removed 6 bases at V and 8 bases at J, leaving 13 bases unmatched. The CDR3 is 14 amino acids. The germline CDR1 and CDR2 sequences are SQVTM and ANQGSEA. The CDR3 sequence: CSVDSGLGWYEQFF. CDR3 bases: TGCAGCGTGGACTCCGGACTAGGATGGTATGAGCAGTTCTTC.

This clone has only one observation. The CDR3 region is CASSSRVAGNYGYTF. In DNA form, the CDR3 reads TGTGCCAGCAGCTCCCGGGTAGCGGGGAACTATGGCTACACCTTC. This chain connects TRBV5-6 to TRBJ1-2; the D is unclear. The germline V gene encodes CDR1 SGHDT and CDR2 YYEEEE. Trimming removed 3 bases at V and 2 bases at J, with 14 bases between. The CDR3 covers 15 residues. Filled out from reference TRBV5-6 and TRBJ1-2, the complete variable domain reads DAGVTQSPTHLIKTRGQQVTLRCSPKSGHDTVSWYQQALGQGPQFIFQYYEEEERQRGNFPDRFSGHQFPNYSSELNVNALLLGDSALYLCASSSRVAGNYGYTFGSGTRLTVV.

With regard to this clone: Other DNA sequences in the sample encode the same CDR3. J is TRBJ2-6 and V is TRBV3-1 (or the pseudogene TRBV3-2); D remains unclear. Trimming left V 0 bases short and J 1 base short, with 4 bases between. The CDR3 consists of 15 residues. Germline V gene lookup returns CDR1 LGHDT and CDR2 YNNKEL (reference sequence). In nucleotides, the CDR3 is TGTGCCAGCAGCCAAGACCTATCTGGGGCCAACGTCCTGACTTTC. It codes for CASSQDLSGANVLTF.

In its sample, this clone was seen a few times. The chain carries TRBV4-3 and TRBJ1-4; D ambiguous. The V end lost 0 bases, the J end lost 8 bases, and 10 bases lay between the germline ends. Looked up from germline, CDR1 is LGHNA and CDR2 is YSLEER. The CDR3 length is 14 residues. CDR3 coding DNA: TGCGCCAGCAGCCAAGATCGAAGCGGGGAAAAACTGTTTTTT. Its protein is CASSQDRSGEKLFF.

The J gene is TRBJ2-5, the V gene TRBV4-1; a weak D match, TRBD1 (6 bases). V was clipped by 0 bases and J by 5 bases, with 25 bases between them. The CDR3 sequence is 19 residues long. CDR1 MGHRA and CDR2 YSYEKL come from the germline V gene. The CDR3 region is CASSQELRVHTGSLETQYF. As DNA, the CDR3 is TGCGCCAGCAGCCAAGAACTAAGGGTCCATACAGGGTCCCTCGAGACCCAGTACTTC.

The chain combines TRBV24-1 with TRBJ2-5; weak D call: TRBD1 (5 bases). Germline loops: CDR1 KGHDR, CDR2 SFDVKD. V gave up 3 bases and J gave up 1 base, with 8 bases separating them. The CDR3 runs 14 residues. The CDR3: CATSDTGTQETQYF. As DNA, the CDR3 is TGTGCCACCAGTGATACAGGTACCCAAGAGACCCAGTACTTC.

The chain links TRBV5-4 to TRBJ1-1; 8 positions agree with TRBD1. The CDR3 consists of 14 residues. Germline lookup yields CDR1 SGHNT and CDR2 YYREEE (reference sequence). V lost 4 bases and J lost 4; bases outside the gene matches: 6. CDR3 protein: CASSPGGASTEAFF. Here the CDR3 DNA reads TGTGCCAGCAGCCCAGGGGGCGCGAGCACTGAAGCTTTCTTT.

This rearrangement joins TRBV25-1 to TRBJ2-7, with D maybe TRBD1 (7 bases). CDR1 is MGHDK and CDR2 is SYGVNS in the germline V gene. The CDR3 covers 14 residues. Trimming removed 2 bases at V and 7 bases at J, with 15 bases between. The CDR3 spells CASSESRGAEEQYF. Written as DNA, the CDR3 is TGTGCCAGCAGTGAAAGCAGGGGGGCGGAGGAGCAGTACTTC.

The chain links TRBV27 to TRBJ1-1; no definite D call. CDR1 and CDR2 from the germline V gene are MNHEY and SMNVEV (reference sequence). The CDR3 totals 15 residues. V dropped 2 bases and J dropped 5 bases, with 15 bases sitting between them. The CDR3 sequence is CASSLELESGTEAFF. DNA of the CDR3: TGTGCCAGCAGTTTAGAGCTTGAATCGGGTACTGAAGCTTTCTTT.

This rearrangement joins TRBV19 to TRBJ1-5; 8 bases fit TRBD1. The J segment lost 2 bases and the V segment lost 7 bases, leaving 10 bases of the junction unmatched. This CDR3 region has 16 residues. Germline V gene lookup returns CDR1 LNHDA and CDR2 SQIVND (reference sequence). The CDR3 nucleotides read TGTGCCAGTACCGCACCACAGGGGGAGGGCAATCAGCCCCAGCATTTT. Its protein product is CASTAPQGEGNQPQHF.

This clone showed up just a few times. The CDR3 coding sequence is TGTGCCAGCTCACTCACGACAGGGTTGGGCCACGAGCAGTACTTC. This sequence encodes CASSLTTGLGHEQYF. The chain employs TRBV18 and TRBJ2-7, with TRBD1 matching over 7 bases. The CDR3 covers 15 residues. The junction had 11 bases not matched to a gene; V was cut back by 4 bases and J by 5 bases. Germline V gives CDR1 KGHSH, CDR2 LQKENI.

The gene calls are TRBV28 and TRBJ2-3; 11 bases fit TRBD2. Germline V CDR1 and CDR2: MDHEN, SYDVKM. With 9 bases clipped from V and 4 bases from J, the junction kept 6 bases outside the gene matches. The CDR3 has 14 amino acids. The CDR3 loop reads CASTSGSAADTQYF. CDR3 coding DNA: TGTGCCAGTACTAGCGGGAGTGCGGCAGATACGCAGTATTTT. Using reference TRBV28 and TRBJ2-3 for the parts outside the CDR3, the full variable domain is DVKVTQSSRYLVKRTGEKVFLECVQDMDHENMFWYRQDPGLGLRLIYFSYDVKMKEKGDIPEGYSVSREKKERFSLILESASTNQTSMYLCASTSGSAADTQYFGPGTRLTVL.

In this sample, this clone turned up once. The chain has TRBV4-3 and TRBJ1-4, with a weak D call TRBD1 (6 bases). This CDR3 spans 15 amino acids. The V gene's germline CDR1 is LGHNA and CDR2 YSLEER. Trimming shortened V by 3 bases and J by 7 bases, and 15 bases separated the two germline ends. The chain's CDR3 is CASSHYPGVGEKLFF. CDR3 nucleotides: TGCGCCAGCAGCCACTACCCAGGGGTTGGTGAAAAACTGTTTTTT.

Only one count was recorded for this clone. The V gene is TRBV5-4, the J gene TRBJ1-1, with 9 nucleotides matching TRBD1. Germline values: CDR1 SGHNT, CDR2 YYREEE (reference sequence). The CDR3 covers 15 residues. Trimming removed 4 bases from V and 5 bases from J; junction bases left unmatched: 9. The CDR3 spells CASSPWDRDGTEAFF. DNA for the CDR3: TGTGCCAGCAGCCCATGGGACAGGGATGGGACTGAAGCTTTCTTT.

The V and J genes are TRBV5-1 and TRBJ1-4; 7 positions agree with TRBD1. Germline V gives CDR1 SGHRS, CDR2 YFSETQ. V was clipped by 3 bases and J by 6 bases; unmatched bases: 11. The CDR3 has 16 amino acids. This chain's CDR3 is CASSSADFGTDEKLFF. The CDR3 bases are TGCGCCAGCAGCTCTGCCGACTTCGGGACAGATGAAAAACTGTTTTTT. The full variable domain, in which reference TRBV5-1 and TRBJ1-4 provide the parts outside the CDR3, is KAGVTQTPRYLIKTRGQQVTLSCSPISGHRSVSWYQQTPGQGLQFLFEYFSETQRNKGNFPGRFSGRQFSNSRSEMNVSTLELGDSALYLCASSSADFGTDEKLFFGSGTQLSVL.

The chain couples TRBV30 to TRBJ1-5; 8 nucleotides match TRBD1. V lost 2 bases to trimming and J lost 3 bases; unmatched junction nucleotides: 9. The CDR3 has 16 residues. Germline V gene lookup returns CDR1 GTSNPN and CDR2 SVGIG (reference sequence). CDR3 loop: CAWSKGTGTINQPQHF. Written as DNA, the CDR3 is TGTGCCTGGAGTAAAGGGACAGGAACGATCAATCAGCCCCAGCATTTT.

The CDR3 protein is CASSLGGHRTGELFF. The CDR3 DNA follows: TGTGCCAGCAGTTTGGGGGGGCACCGCACCGGGGAGCTGTTTTTT. This chain uses TRBV28 with TRBJ2-2, with D possibly being TRBD2 (7 bases). Germline V gene lookup returns CDR1 MDHEN and CDR2 SYDVKM. The CDR3 has 15 residues. V was pared by 3 bases and J by 4 bases, with 12 bases between.

The chain joins TRBV2 to TRBJ1-2, with D perhaps TRBD1 (6 bases). Germline V CDR1 and CDR2: SNHLY, FYNNEI. V dropped 4 bases and J dropped 6 bases, with 18 bases sitting between them. This CDR3 comprises 15 residues. CDR3 protein: CASSAELGGGDGYTF. Written as DNA, the CDR3 is TGTGCCAGCAGTGCCGAGTTAGGGGGAGGGGATGGCTACACCTTC.